The sample holds a few counts of the clone carrying this T cell receptor (beta chain). The antigen remains unidentified. These donors, healthy bone marrow donors, were studied. The length of the CDR3 is 13 residues. CDR1 is MNHNS, CDR2 SASEGT, per germline. The source of the sample is a study of cytomegalovirus exposure and HLA in healthy donors. Across the study: Assignment to the Caucasian-associated ancestry cluster applied to 81% of the roughly 400 genotyped donors. General observations from the study: HLA alleles showed associations with some 15,000 TCR beta sequences in a later analysis, at a 0.05 false discovery rate.

13 Jbeta primers and 60 Vbeta primers were used for the PCR. The table came from immunoSEQ multiplex PCR; TCRdb's copy has only in-frame clones and leaves some out. The sample shows more than 110,000 clones, about 10% of them seen only once. Sequenced: PBMCs. The TCR was taken from a man aged 50-59 years in good health and CMV-seronegative. The chain employs TRBV6-1 and TRBJ1-1; TRBD1 might be the D (5 bases). The CDR3 coding sequence is TGTGACAGAAGTGGCAGGGCGGACACTGAAGCTTTCTTT. It specifies CDRSGRADTEAFF.